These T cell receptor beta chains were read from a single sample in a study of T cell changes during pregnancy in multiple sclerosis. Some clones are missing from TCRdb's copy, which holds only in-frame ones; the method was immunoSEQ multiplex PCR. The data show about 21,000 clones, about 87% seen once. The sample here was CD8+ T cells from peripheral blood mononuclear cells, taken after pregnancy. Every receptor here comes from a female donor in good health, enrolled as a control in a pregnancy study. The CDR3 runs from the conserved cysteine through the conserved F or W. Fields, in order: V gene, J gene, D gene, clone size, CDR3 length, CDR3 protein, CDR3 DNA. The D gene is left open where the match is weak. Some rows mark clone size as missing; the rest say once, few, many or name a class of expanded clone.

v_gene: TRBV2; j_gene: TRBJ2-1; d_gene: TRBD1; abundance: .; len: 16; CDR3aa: CASSERTGGINWEQFF; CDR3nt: TGTGCCAGCAGTGAAAGGACAGGGGGCATCAATTGGGAGCAGTTCTTC
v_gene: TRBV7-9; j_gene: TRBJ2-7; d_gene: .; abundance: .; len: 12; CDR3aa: CASSFRSYEQYF; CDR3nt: TGTGCCAGCAGCTTCCGGAGTTACGAGCAGTACTTC
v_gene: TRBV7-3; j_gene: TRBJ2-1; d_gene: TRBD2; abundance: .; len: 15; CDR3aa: CASSLSGGDYNEQFF; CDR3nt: TGTGCCAGCAGCTTAAGTGGGGGGGATTACAATGAGCAGTTCTTC
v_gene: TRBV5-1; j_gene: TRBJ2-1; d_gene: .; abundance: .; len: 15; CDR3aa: CASSLLGPYYNEQFF; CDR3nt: TGCGCCAGCAGCTTGTTGGGCCCGTACTACAATGAGCAGTTCTTC
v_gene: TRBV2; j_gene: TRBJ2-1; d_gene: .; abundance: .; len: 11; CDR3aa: CARRSYNEQFF; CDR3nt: TGTGCCAGGAGGTCCTACAATGAGCAGTTCTTC
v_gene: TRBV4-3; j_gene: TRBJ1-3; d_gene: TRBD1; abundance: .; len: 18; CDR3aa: CASSAMRQGANSGNTIYF; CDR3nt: TGCGCCAGCAGCGCCATGCGACAGGGGGCAAACTCTGGAAACACCATATATTTT
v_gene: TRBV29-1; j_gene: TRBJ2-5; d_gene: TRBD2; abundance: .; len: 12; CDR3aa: CSVVGGEETQYF; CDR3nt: TGCAGCGTTGTTGGGGGGGAAGAGACCCAGTACTTC
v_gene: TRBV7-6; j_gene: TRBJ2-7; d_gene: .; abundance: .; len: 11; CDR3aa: CASSRGLEQYF; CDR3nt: TGTGCCAGCAGTAGGGGTCTCGAGCAGTACTTC
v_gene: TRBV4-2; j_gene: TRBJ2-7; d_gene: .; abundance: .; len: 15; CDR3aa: CASSQATRPPVEQYF; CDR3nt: TGTGCCAGCAGCCAAGCGACTAGGCCGCCGGTCGAGCAGTACTTC
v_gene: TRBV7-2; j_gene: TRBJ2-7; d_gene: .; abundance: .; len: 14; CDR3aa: CASSLVETGYEQYF; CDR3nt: TGTGCCAGCAGCTTAGTGGAAACAGGCTACGAGCAGTACTTC
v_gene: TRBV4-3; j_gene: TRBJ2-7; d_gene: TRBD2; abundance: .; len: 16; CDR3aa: CASSQEMGSGGYEQYF; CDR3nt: TGCGCCAGCAGCCAAGAAATGGGTAGCGGGGGCTACGAGCAGTACTTC
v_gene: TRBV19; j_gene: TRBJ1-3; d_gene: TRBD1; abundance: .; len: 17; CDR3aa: CASTPKDRGLSGNTIYF; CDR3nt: TGTGCCAGTACCCCAAAGGACAGGGGGTTGTCTGGAAACACCATATATTTT
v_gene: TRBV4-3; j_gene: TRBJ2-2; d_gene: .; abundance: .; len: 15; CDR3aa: CASSQDGAPAGELFF; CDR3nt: TGCGCCAGCAGCCAAGATGGGGCCCCCGCCGGGGAGCTGTTTTTT
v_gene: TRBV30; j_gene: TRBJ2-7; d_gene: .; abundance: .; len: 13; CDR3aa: CAWSVSGAYEQYF; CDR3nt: TGTGCCTGGAGTGTATCAGGGGCCTACGAGCAGTACTTC
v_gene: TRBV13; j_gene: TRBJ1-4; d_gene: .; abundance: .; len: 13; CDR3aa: CASSLGQDEKLFF; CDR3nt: TGTGCCAGCAGCTTAGGGCAGGATGAAAAACTGTTTTTT
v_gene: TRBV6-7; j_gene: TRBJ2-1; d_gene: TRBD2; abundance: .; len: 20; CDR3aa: CASSYLVPTSGGASYNEQFF; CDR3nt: TGTGCCAGCAGTTACCTCGTCCCCACTAGCGGGGGGGCGTCCTACAATGAGCAGTTCTTC
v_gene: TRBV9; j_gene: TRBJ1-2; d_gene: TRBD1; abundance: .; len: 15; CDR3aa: CASSAGDRGVNGYTF; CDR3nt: TGTGCCAGCAGCGCCGGAGACAGGGGGGTTAATGGCTACACCTTC
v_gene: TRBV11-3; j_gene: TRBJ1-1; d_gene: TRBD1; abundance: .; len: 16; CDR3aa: CASSPRRDRGNTEAFF; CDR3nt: TGTGCCAGCAGCCCTCGCCGGGACAGGGGAAACACTGAAGCTTTCTTT
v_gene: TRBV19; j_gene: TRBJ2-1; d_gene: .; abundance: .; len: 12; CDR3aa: CASSTGLNEQFF; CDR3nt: TGTGCCAGTAGTACAGGGCTCAATGAGCAGTTCTTC
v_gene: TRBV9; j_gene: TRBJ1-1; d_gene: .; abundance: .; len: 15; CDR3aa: CASSGNSGLNTEAFF; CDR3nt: TGTGCCAGCAGCGGGAACAGCGGACTAAACACTGAAGCTTTCTTT
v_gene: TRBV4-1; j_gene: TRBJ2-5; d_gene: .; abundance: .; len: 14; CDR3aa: CASSQAAGSETQYF; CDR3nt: TGCGCCAGCAGCCAAGCTGCGGGAAGCGAGACCCAGTACTTC
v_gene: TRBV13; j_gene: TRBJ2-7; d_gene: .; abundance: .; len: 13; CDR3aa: CASSFTRGYEQYF; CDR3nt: TGTGCCAGCAGCTTTACCAGGGGTTACGAGCAGTACTTC
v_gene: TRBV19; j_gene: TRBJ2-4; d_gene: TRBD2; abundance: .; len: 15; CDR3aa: CASSIQRGGKNIQYF; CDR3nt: TGTGCCAGTAGTATCCAGCGGGGGGGCAAAAACATTCAGTACTTC
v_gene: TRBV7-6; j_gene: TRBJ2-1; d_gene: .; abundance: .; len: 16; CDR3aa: CASSFEEGRSYNEQFF; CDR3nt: TGTGCCAGCAGCTTTGAAGAGGGTAGGTCCTACAATGAGCAGTTCTTC
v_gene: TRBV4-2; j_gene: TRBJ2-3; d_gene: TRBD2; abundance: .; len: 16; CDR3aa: CASSPRRGGGADTQYF; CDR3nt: TGTGCCAGCAGCCCCCGGCGAGGCGGGGGGGCAGATACGCAGTATTTT
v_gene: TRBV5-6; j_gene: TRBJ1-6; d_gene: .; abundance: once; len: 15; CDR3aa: CASSQQGYSGSPLHF; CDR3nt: TGTGCCAGCAGCCAACAGGGCTACAGTGGATCACCCCTCCACTTT
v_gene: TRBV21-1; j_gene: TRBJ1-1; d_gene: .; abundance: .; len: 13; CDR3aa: CASSKDVRGVAFF; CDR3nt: TGTGCCAGCAGCAAAGACGTCAGGGGGGTAGCTTTCTTT
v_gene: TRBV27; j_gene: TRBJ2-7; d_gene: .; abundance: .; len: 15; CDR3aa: CASSLKDSASYEQYF; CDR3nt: TGTGCCAGCAGTTTGAAGGACAGCGCTTCCTACGAGCAGTACTTC
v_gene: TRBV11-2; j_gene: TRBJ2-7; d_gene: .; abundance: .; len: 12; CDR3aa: CASSFPNYEQYF; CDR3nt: TGTGCCAGCAGCTTTCCCAACTACGAGCAGTACTTC
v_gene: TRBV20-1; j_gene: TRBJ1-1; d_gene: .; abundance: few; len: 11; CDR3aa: CSASQITEAFF; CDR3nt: TGCAGTGCTAGTCAAATCACTGAAGCTTTCTTT
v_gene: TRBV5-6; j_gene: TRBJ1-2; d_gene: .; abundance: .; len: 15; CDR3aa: CASSRQAGEFYGYTF; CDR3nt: TGTGCCAGCAGCCGTCAAGCCGGAGAATTTTACGGCTACACCTTC
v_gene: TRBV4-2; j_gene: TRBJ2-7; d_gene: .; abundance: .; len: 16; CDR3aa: CASSQDGGTGTYEQYF; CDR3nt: TGTGCCAGCAGCCAAGATGGCGGTACAGGCACCTACGAGCAGTACTTC
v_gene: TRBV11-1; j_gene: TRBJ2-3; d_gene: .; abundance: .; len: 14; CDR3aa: CASSQYQARDTQYF; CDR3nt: TGTGCCAGCAGCCAATACCAGGCCAGGGATACGCAGTATTTT
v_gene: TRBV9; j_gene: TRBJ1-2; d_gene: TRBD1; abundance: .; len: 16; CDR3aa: CASSPGTAFTNYGYTF; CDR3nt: TGTGCCAGCAGCCCCGGGACAGCATTTACTAACTATGGCTACACCTTC
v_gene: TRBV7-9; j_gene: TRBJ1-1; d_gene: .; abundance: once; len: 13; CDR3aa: CASSLRVGTEAFF; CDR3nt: TGTGCCAGCAGCCTCAGGGTTGGCACTGAAGCTTTCTTT
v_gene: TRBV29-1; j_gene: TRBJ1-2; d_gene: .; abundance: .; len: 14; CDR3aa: CSVWSGFTNYGYTF; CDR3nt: TGCAGCGTTTGGTCAGGTTTTACTAACTATGGCTACACCTTC
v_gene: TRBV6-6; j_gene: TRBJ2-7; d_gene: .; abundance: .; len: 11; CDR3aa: CASSGDYEQYF; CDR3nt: TGTGCCAGCAGCGGAGACTACGAGCAGTACTTC
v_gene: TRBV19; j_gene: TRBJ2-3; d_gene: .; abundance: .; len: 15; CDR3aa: CASRDLGGGTDTQYF; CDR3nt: TGTGCCAGTAGAGACCTAGGAGGGGGCACAGATACGCAGTATTTT
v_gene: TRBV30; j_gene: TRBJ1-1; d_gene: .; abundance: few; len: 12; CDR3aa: CAWNAGGHEAFF; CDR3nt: TGTGCCTGGAATGCGGGAGGGCATGAAGCTTTCTTT
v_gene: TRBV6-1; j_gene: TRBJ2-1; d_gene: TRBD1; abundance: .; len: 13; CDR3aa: CASSGDSYNEQFF; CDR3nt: TGTGCCAGCAGTGGGGACAGTTACAATGAGCAGTTCTTC
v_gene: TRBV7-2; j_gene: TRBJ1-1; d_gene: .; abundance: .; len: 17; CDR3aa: CASRMTGTSGMNTEAFF; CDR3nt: TGTGCCAGCAGGATGACCGGGACTTCGGGGATGAACACTGAAGCTTTCTTT
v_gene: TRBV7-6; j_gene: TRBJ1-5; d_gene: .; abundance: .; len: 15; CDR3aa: CASSLGQHSNQPQHF; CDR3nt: TGTGCCAGCAGCTTAGGACAGCATAGCAATCAGCCCCAGCATTTT
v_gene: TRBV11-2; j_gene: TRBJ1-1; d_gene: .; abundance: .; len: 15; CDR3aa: CASSLRGRKAIEAFF; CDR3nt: TGTGCCAGCAGCTTAAGGGGCAGGAAAGCTATTGAAGCTTTCTTT
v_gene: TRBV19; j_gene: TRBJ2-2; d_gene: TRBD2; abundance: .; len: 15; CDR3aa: CASILAGADTGELFF; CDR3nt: TGTGCCAGTATCCTAGCGGGGGCCGACACCGGGGAGCTGTTTTTT
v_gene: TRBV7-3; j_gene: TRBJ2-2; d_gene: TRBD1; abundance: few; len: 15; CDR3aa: CASSLGTGNTGELFF; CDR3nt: TGTGCCAGCAGCTTAGGGACAGGGAACACCGGGGAGCTGTTTTTT
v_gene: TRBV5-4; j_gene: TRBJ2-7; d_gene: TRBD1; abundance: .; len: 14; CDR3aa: CASSLGQGAYEQYF; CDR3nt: TGTGCCAGCAGCTTGGGGCAGGGGGCTTACGAGCAGTACTTC
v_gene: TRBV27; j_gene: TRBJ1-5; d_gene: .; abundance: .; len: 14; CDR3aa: CASAVGGVDQPQHF; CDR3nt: TGTGCCAGTGCAGTGGGGGGAGTGGATCAGCCCCAGCATTTT
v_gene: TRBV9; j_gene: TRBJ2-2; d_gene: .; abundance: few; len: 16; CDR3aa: CASSEPSATNTGELFF; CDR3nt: TGTGCCAGCAGTGAACCGTCTGCGACAAACACCGGGGAGCTGTTTTTT
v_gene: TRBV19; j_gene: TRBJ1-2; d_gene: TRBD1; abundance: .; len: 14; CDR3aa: CASSRQGDNYGYTF; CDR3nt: TGTGCCAGTAGCCGACAGGGGGACAACTATGGCTACACCTTC
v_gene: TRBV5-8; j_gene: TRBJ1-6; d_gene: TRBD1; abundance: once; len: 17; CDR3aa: CASSSDRDRSYNSPLHF; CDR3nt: TGTGCCAGCAGCTCGGACAGGGACCGTTCCTATAATTCACCCCTCCACTTT
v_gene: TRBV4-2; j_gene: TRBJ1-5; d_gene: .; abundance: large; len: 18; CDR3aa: CASSQVGREGYSNQPQHF; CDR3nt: TGTGCCAGCAGCCAAGTAGGCAGGGAGGGCTATAGCAATCAGCCCCAGCATTTT
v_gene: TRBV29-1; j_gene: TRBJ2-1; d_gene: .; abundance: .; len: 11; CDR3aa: CSAEQATGQFF; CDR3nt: TGCAGCGCGGAACAGGCCACCGGGCAGTTCTTC
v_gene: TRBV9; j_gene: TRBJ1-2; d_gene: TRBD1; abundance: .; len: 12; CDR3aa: CASSRTGGDYTF; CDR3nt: TGTGCCAGCAGCCGGACAGGGGGTGACTACACCTTC
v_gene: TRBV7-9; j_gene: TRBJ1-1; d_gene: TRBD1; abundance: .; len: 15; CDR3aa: CASSFPGQSNTEAFF; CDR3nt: TGTGCCAGCAGCTTTCCGGGACAGTCCAACACTGAAGCTTTCTTT
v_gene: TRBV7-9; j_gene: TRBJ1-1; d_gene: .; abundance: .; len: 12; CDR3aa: CASSAGATEAFF; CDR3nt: TGTGCCAGCAGTGCAGGGGCCACTGAAGCTTTCTTT